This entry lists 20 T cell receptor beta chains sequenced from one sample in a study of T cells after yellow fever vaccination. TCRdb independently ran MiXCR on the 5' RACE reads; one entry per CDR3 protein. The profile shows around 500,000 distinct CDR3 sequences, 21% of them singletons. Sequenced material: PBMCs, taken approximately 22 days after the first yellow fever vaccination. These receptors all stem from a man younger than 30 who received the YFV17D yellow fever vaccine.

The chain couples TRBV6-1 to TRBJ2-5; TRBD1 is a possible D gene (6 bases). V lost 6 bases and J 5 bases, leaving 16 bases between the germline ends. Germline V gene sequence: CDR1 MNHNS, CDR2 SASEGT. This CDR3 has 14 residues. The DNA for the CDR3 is TGTGCCAGCAGGAGTACAGGGATTTACGAGACCCAGTACTTC. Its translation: CASRSTGIYETQYF.

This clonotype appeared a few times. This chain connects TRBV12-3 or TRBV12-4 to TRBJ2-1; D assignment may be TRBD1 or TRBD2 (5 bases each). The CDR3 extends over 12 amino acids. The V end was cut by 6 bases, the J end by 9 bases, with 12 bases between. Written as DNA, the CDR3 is TGTGCCAGCAGGACGGGACGAAGTGAGCAGTTCTTC. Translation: CASRTGRSEQFF.

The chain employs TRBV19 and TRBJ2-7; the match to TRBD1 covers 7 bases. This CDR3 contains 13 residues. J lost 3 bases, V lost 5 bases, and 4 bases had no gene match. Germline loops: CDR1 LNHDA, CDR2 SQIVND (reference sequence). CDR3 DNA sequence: TGTGCCAGTAGTGTTAACAGGGGCTACGAGCAGTACTTC. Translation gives CASSVNRGYEQYF.

For the CDR3, the DNA is TGTGCCAGTAGTATAAGCGGGGGGCGCGCCACCGGGGAGCTGTTTTTT. Its translation is CASSISGGRATGELFF. V usage is TRBV19 and J usage is TRBJ2-2; TRBD2 matches at 9 bases. Trimming took 2 bases from V and 4 from J; bases not matched to a gene: 5. Looked up from germline, CDR1 is LNHDA and CDR2 is SQIVND (reference sequence). This CDR3 has 16 amino acids.

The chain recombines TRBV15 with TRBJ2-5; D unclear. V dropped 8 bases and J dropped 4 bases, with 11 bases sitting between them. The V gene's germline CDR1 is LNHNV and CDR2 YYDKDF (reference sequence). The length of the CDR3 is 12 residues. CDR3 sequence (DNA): TGTGCCACCCAGACTTGGGGAGAGACCCAGTACTTC. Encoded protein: CATQTWGETQYF.

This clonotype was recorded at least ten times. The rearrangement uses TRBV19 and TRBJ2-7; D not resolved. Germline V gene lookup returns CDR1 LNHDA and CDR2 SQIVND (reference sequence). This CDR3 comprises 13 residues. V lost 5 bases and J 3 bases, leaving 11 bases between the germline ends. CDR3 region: CASSPASNYEQYF. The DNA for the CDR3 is TGTGCCAGTAGTCCTGCCAGCAACTACGAGCAGTACTTC.

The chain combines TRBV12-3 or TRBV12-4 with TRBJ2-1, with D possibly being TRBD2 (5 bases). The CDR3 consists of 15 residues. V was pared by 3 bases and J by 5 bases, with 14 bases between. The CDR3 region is CASSLAREPDNEQFF. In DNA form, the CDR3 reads TGTGCCAGCAGTTTGGCCCGGGAACCGGACAATGAGCAGTTCTTC.

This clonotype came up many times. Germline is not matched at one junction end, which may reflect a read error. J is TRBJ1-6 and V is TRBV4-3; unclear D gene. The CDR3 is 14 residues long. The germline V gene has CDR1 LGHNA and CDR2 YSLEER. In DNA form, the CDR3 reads TGTGCCAGCAGCCAAGGCGGTGGGAATTCACCCCTCCACTTT. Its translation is CASSQGGGNSPLHF.

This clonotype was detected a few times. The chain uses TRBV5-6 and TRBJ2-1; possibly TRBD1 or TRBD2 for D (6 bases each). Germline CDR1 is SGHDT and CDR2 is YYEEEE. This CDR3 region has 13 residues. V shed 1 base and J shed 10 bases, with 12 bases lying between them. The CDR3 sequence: CASSLYGGKEQFF. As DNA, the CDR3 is TGTGCCAGCAGCTTGTACGGGGGCAAGGAGCAGTTCTTC.

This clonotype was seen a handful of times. Written as DNA, the CDR3 is TGCAGTGCTGACGGGACTAGCGGGGGGGTTGACGAGCAGTACGTC. Protein: CSADGTSGGVDEQYV. The chain has TRBV20-1 and TRBJ2-7; 16 bases match TRBD2. Germline assignment: CDR1 DFQATT and CDR2 SNEGSKA (reference sequence). J gave up 5 bases and V 5 bases, and 6 bases lay outside the gene matches. This CDR3 is built from 15 residues.

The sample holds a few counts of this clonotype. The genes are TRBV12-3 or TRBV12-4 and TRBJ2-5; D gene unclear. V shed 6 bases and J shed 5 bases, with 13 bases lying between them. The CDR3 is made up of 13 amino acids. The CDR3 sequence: CASSSGFWETQYF. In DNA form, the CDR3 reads TGTGCCAGCAGCTCAGGATTCTGGGAGACCCAGTACTTC.

The CDR3 here is CASSWSTVSYNEQFF. CDR3 nucleotide sequence: TGTGCCAGCAGTTGGTCGACAGTGTCCTACAATGAGCAGTTCTTC. This sequence joins TRBV6-2 or TRBV6-3 and TRBJ2-1, with D possibly TRBD1 on 5 matching bases. This CDR3 is built from 15 residues. V lost 4 bases and J 1 base, leaving 11 bases between the germline ends. Germline lookup yields CDR1 MNHEY and CDR2 SVGEGT.

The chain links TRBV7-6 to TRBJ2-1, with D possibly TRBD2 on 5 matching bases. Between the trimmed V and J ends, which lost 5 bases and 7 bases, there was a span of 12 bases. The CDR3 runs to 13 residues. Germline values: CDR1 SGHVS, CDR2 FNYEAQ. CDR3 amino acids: CASSRSGENEQFF. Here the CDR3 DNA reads TGTGCCAGCAGCCGGTCCGGGGAGAATGAGCAGTTCTTC.

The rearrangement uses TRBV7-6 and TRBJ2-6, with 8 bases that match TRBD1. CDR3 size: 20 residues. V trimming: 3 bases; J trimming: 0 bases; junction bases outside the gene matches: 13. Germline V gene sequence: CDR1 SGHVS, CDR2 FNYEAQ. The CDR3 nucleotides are TGTGCCAGCAGCTTGAGGACAGGGACCCTCAGCCTCTCTGGGGCCAACGTCCTGACTTTC. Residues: CASSLRTGTLSLSGANVLTF.

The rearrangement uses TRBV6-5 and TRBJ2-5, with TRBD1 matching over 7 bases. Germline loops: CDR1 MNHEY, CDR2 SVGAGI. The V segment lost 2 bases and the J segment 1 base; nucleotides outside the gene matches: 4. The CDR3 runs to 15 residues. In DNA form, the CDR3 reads TGTGCCAGCAGTTACGCGACAGGGATCCAAGAGACCCAGTACTTC. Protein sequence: CASSYATGIQETQYF.

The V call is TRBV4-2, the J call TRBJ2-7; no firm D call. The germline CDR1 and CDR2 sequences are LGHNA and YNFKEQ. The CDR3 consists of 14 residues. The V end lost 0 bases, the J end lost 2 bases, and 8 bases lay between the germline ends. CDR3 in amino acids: CASSQDLGPYEQYF. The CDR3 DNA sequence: TGTGCCAGCAGCCAAGACTTGGGTCCCTACGAGCAGTACTTC.

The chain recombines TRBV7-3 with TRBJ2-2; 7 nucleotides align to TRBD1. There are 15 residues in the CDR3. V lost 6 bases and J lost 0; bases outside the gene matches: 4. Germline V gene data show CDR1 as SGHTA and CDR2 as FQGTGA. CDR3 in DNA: TGTGCCAGCAGGCTAGGGACAGCGAACACCGGGGAGCTGTTTTTT. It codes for CASRLGTANTGELFF.

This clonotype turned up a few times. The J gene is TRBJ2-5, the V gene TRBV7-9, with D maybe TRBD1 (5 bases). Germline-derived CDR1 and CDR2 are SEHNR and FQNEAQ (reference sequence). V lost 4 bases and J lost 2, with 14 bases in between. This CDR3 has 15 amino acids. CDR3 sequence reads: CASSYSGMLQETQYF. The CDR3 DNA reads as TGTGCCAGCAGCTACTCAGGGATGTTACAAGAGACCCAGTACTTC.

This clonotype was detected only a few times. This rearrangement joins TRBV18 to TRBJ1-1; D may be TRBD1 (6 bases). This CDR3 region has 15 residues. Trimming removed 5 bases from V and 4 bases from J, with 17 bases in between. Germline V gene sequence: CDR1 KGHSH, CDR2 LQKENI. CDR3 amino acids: CASSAHRRGGTEAFF. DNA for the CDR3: TGTGCCAGCTCAGCACACCGAAGGGGGGGCACTGAAGCTTTCTTT.

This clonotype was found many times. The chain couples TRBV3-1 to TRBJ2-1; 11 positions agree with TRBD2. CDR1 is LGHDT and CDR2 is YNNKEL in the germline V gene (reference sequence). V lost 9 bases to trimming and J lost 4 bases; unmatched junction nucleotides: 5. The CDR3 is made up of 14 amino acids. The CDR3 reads CASPASGGYNEQFF. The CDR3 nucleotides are TGTGCCAGTCCCGCTAGCGGGGGGTACAATGAGCAGTTCTTC.